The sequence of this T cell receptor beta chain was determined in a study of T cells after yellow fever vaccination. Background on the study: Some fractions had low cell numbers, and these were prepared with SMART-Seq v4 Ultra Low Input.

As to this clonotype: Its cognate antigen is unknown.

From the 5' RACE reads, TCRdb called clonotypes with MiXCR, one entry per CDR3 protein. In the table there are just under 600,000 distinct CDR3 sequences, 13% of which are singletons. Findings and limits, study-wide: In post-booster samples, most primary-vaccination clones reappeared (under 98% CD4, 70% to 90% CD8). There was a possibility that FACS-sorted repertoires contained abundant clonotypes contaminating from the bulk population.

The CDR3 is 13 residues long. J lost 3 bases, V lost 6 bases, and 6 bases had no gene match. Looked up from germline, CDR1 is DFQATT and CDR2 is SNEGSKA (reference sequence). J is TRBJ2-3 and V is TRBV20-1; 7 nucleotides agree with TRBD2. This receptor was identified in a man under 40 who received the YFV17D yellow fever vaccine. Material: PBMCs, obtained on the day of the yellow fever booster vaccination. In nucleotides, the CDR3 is TGCAGTGCCCCCGGGAGGTCAACAGATACGCAGTATTTT. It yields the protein CSAPGRSTDTQYF.